Shown below are 8 T cell receptor beta chains from a single sample sequenced in a study of cytomegalovirus exposure and HLA in healthy donors. The protocol was immunoSEQ multiplex PCR, while the TCRdb copy is restricted to in-frame clones and leaves out a portion. The sample includes about 74,000 clones, 94% of them seen just once. Sequences were obtained from PBMCs. The source is a man younger than 35 in good health and CMV-seropositive.

This chain joins TRBV11-2 and TRBJ2-3; D is perhaps TRBD1 (7 bases). V lost 2 bases, J lost 5 bases, and 11 bases lay in between. Germline values: CDR1 SGHAT, CDR2 FQNNGV. CDR3 length: 14 amino acids. CDR3 in amino acids: CASSLQGGLDTQYF. As DNA, the CDR3 is TGTGCCAGCAGCTTACAGGGGGGTCTAGATACGCAGTATTTT. The complete variable domain, with remaining parts taken from reference TRBV11-2 and TRBJ2-3, reads EAGVAQSPRYKIIEKRQSVAFWCNPISGHATLYWYQQILGQGPKLLIQFQNNGVVDDSQLPKDRFSAERLKGVDSTLKIQPAKLEDSAVYLCASSLQGGLDTQYFGPGTRLTVL.

The V gene is TRBV30, the J gene TRBJ1-1; weak D call: TRBD1 (5 bases). This CDR3 contains 11 residues. Germline values: CDR1 GTSNPN, CDR2 SVGIG (reference sequence). Trimming removed 4 bases at V and 7 bases at J, with 10 bases between. The chain's CDR3 is CAWTRGFEAFF. CDR3 bases: TGTGCCTGGACCCGGGGGTTTGAAGCTTTCTTT.

V and J are TRBV6-5 and TRBJ2-1; D unresolved. This CDR3 contains 12 residues. Germline assignment: CDR1 MNHEY and CDR2 SVGAGI. The V and J ends lost 8 bases and 6 bases respectively, with 11 bases between them. This chain's CDR3 is CASYSQFNEQFF. For the CDR3, the DNA is TGTGCCAGCTATTCCCAGTTCAATGAGCAGTTCTTC.

The chain combines TRBV28 with TRBJ1-2; D is unresolved. This CDR3 contains 11 residues. V was cut by 7 bases and J by 2 bases, with 5 bases left in between. CDR1 MDHEN and CDR2 SYDVKM come from the germline V gene. The CDR3 sequence: CASTGNYGYTF. In nucleotides, the CDR3 is TGTGCCAGCACGGGGAACTATGGCTACACCTTC.

The chain carries TRBV19 and TRBJ2-1; 14 bases fit TRBD2. The CDR3 is 20 residues long. Germline trimming cut 1 base from V and 0 bases from J; bases unmatched to any gene: 8. Germline loops: CDR1 LNHDA, CDR2 SQIVND (reference sequence). CDR3 sequence (DNA): TGTGCCAGTAGTATAGGTCGGGGACTAGCGGGAGTGGGCTCCTACAATGAGCAGTTCTTC. Protein product: CASSIGRGLAGVGSYNEQFF.

The chain carries TRBV6-1 and TRBJ2-3; a weak D match, TRBD2 (6 bases). CDR1 and CDR2 from the germline V gene are MNHNS and SASEGT. This CDR3 region has 14 residues. V was shortened by 2 bases and J by 4 bases, with 10 bases between the two germline ends. The CDR3 nucleotides are TGTGCCAGCAGTGAAAGACTAGAGGCAGATACGCAGTATTTT. Translation gives CASSERLEADTQYF.

This clone was detected only once. V gene TRBV19 combines with J gene TRBJ1-4, with 8 bases lining up with TRBD1. V dropped 7 bases and J dropped 10; count of bases not matched to a gene: 8. Germline V gene data show CDR1 as LNHDA and CDR2 as SQIVND (reference sequence). CDR3 length: 13 amino acids. CDR3: CASTAGQGGKLFF. In DNA, the CDR3 is TGTGCCAGTACCGCCGGACAGGGAGGAAAACTGTTTTTT.

V and J are TRBV28 and TRBJ1-5; D may be TRBD1 (5 bases). V dropped 6 bases and J dropped 4 bases, with 13 bases sitting between them. Germline V gene sequence: CDR1 MDHEN, CDR2 SYDVKM. This CDR3 region has 14 residues. The CDR3 loop is CASSLDQGNQPQHF. Here the CDR3 DNA reads TGTGCCAGCAGCCTGGATCAGGGTAATCAGCCCCAGCATTTT.